The 27 T cell receptor beta chains given below trace back to one sample, sequenced in a study of blood T cell repertoires in COVID-19. The protocol was immunoSEQ multiplex PCR, while the TCRdb copy is restricted to in-frame clones and leaves out a portion. The table includes 200,000 to 300,000 clones, 80% to 85% detected once. The sequenced material came from peripheral blood. Receptor source: a woman younger than 35 with acute or convalescent COVID-19.

This clone was seen a few times. The chain is built from TRBV9 and TRBJ2-2, with D tentatively TRBD1 (6 bases). The V gene's germline CDR1 is SGDLS and CDR2 YYNGEE. The CDR3 runs 16 residues. V gave up 0 bases and J gave up 3 bases, with 12 bases separating them. The CDR3 coding sequence is TGTGCCAGCAGCGTAGGAGGGACATCTTACACCGGGGAGCTGTTTTTT. Translated: CASSVGGTSYTGELFF.

The chain recombines TRBV19 with TRBJ2-1; 7 bases agree with TRBD1. CDR3 length equals 13 residues. Germline CDR1 reads LNHDA; CDR2 reads SQIVND (reference sequence). J lost 9 bases, V lost 5 bases, and 7 bases had no gene match. The CDR3 sequence is CASSFGQALEQFF. CDR3 DNA sequence: TGTGCCAGTAGTTTCGGACAGGCTCTTGAGCAGTTCTTC.

The genes are TRBV3-1 (or the pseudogene TRBV3-2) and TRBJ2-7; D possibly corresponds to TRBD2 (5 bases). In germline, CDR1 is LGHDT, CDR2 YNNKEL (reference sequence). There are 16 residues in the CDR3. V dropped 4 bases and J dropped 0 bases, with 16 bases sitting between them. CDR3 residues: CASSPSWETSSYEQYF. The CDR3 DNA reads as TGTGCCAGCAGCCCTAGTTGGGAGACCAGCTCCTACGAGCAGTACTTC.

This rearrangement joins TRBV6-6 to TRBJ2-7; a weak D match, TRBD2 (6 bases). The germline V gene has CDR1 MNHNY and CDR2 SVGAGI (reference sequence). CDR3 size: 14 residues. V was pared by 8 bases and J by 0 bases, with 14 bases between. CDR3 region: CASVGAGSSYEQYF. DNA for the CDR3: TGTGCCAGCGTAGGGGCGGGGAGCTCCTACGAGCAGTACTTC.

The sample holds a few counts of this clone. V gene TRBV6-5 combines with J gene TRBJ1-2; D remains ambiguous. CDR1 is MNHEY and CDR2 is SVGAGI in the germline V gene. The CDR3 has 14 amino acids. V was shortened by 6 bases and J by 8 bases, with 19 bases between the two germline ends. The CDR3 DNA follows: TGTGCCAGCAGGTCCACTGTCCCGGCGGGAGGCTACACCTTC. It translates to CASRSTVPAGGYTF.

J is TRBJ2-7 and V is TRBV5-6; TRBD2 aligns across 13 bases. Per the germline V gene, CDR1 is SGHDT and CDR2 is YYEEEE. The trim removed 4 bases at V and 4 bases at J, leaving 8 bases unmatched. The CDR3 totals 16 residues. The CDR3 DNA reads as TGTGCCAGCAGCCGAAGGACTAGCGGGAGTCGGTACGAGCAGTACTTC. Translation gives CASSRRTSGSRYEQYF. Full variable domain (outside the CDR3, taken from reference TRBV5-6 and TRBJ2-7): DAGVTQSPTHLIKTRGQQVTLRCSPKSGHDTVSWYQQALGQGPQFIFQYYEEEERQRGNFPDRFSGHQFPNYSSELNVNALLLGDSALYLCASSRRTSGSRYEQYFGPGTRLTVT.

This chain uses TRBV3-1 (or the pseudogene TRBV3-2) with TRBJ2-5; D is perhaps TRBD1 (6 bases). The V gene's germline CDR1 is LGHDT and CDR2 YNNKEL (reference sequence). CDR3 length: 14 residues. V was pared by 0 bases and J by 7 bases, with 12 bases between. CDR3 protein: CASSQDTGFGTQYF. The CDR3 DNA reads as TGTGCCAGCAGCCAAGATACAGGGTTTGGGACCCAGTACTTC.

The chain recombines TRBV11-2 with TRBJ2-2; D uncertain. CDR3 length: 13 amino acids. In germline, CDR1 is SGHAT, CDR2 FQNNGV. The ends were cut back, 5 bases at V and 3 bases at J, with 7 bases in the middle. The CDR3 here is CASSPQYTGELFF. In nucleotides, the CDR3 is TGTGCCAGCAGCCCCCAATACACCGGGGAGCTGTTTTTT.

V and J are TRBV12-3 or TRBV12-4 and TRBJ1-2, with 9 bases matching TRBD1. J was trimmed by 7 bases and V by 5 bases; bases with no gene match: 5. The CDR3 spans 13 residues. CDR3 amino acids: CASSQTGGGGYTF. Here the CDR3 DNA reads TGTGCCAGCAGTCAGACAGGGGGGGGTGGCTACACCTTC.

The chain carries TRBV29-1 and TRBJ2-1, with 11 bases lining up with TRBD1. The length of the CDR3 is 14 residues. CDR1 SQVTM and CDR2 ANQGSEA come from the germline V gene. With 7 bases clipped from V and 7 bases from J, the junction kept 9 bases outside the gene matches. CDR3 in DNA: TGCAGCGATTCCGGGACAGGGGGTTTTAATGAGCAGTTCTTC. This translates into CSDSGTGGFNEQFF.

The chain combines TRBV12-3 or TRBV12-4 with TRBJ2-1, with 7 nucleotides matching TRBD1. The CDR3 is 12 amino acids. J was trimmed by 9 bases and V by 6 bases; bases with no gene match: 5. The CDR3 DNA sequence: TGTGCCAGCAGCTCCAGGGGGATTGAGCAGTTCTTC. This sequence encodes CASSSRGIEQFF.

V usage is TRBV18 and J usage is TRBJ1-6; 7 nucleotides line up with TRBD1. Trimming at V came to 3 bases and at J to 7 bases, leaving 6 bases not matched to a gene. Per the germline V gene, CDR1 is KGHSH and CDR2 is LQKENI. The CDR3 runs to 15 residues. The CDR3 DNA is TGTGCCAGCTCACCTAGCGACAGGGCCAATTCACCCCTCCACTTT. Translation: CASSPSDRANSPLHF.

The rearrangement joins TRBV6-5 to TRBJ1-1, with TRBD1 identical over 7 bases. CDR1 is MNHEY, CDR2 SVGAGI, per germline. The CDR3 covers 13 residues. J lost 4 bases, V lost 5 bases, and 4 bases had no gene match. The CDR3 spells CASSRQGSTEAFF. In DNA form, the CDR3 reads TGTGCCAGCAGTCGACAGGGTTCCACTGAAGCTTTCTTT.

The chain joins TRBV7-9 to TRBJ2-2; D possibly corresponds to TRBD2 (6 bases). Germline CDR1 reads SEHNR; CDR2 reads FQNEAQ (reference sequence). The CDR3 is made up of 17 amino acids. Trimming pared 5 bases from V and 1 base from J, leaving 17 bases between. The CDR3 DNA is TGTGCCAGCAGCCGCATCAATAGCGGAAAGAACACCGGGGAGCTGTTTTTT. It is translated as CASSRINSGKNTGELFF.

CDR3 in DNA: TGTGCCAGCAGTTCCTCCACTGCTAGCGGGAGATACACCGGGGAGCTGTTTTTT. Translating it yields CASSSSTASGRYTGELFF. The J gene is TRBJ2-2, the V gene TRBV28; 10 nucleotides match TRBD2. The trim removed 4 bases at V and 3 bases at J, leaving 11 bases unmatched. Germline assignment: CDR1 MDHEN and CDR2 SYDVKM. The CDR3 runs 18 residues. The complete variable domain, with remaining parts taken from reference TRBV28 and TRBJ2-2, reads DVKVTQSSRYLVKRTGEKVFLECVQDMDHENMFWYRQDPGLGLRLIYFSYDVKMKEKGDIPEGYSVSREKKERFSLILESASTNQTSMYLCASSSSTASGRYTGELFFGEGSRLTVL.

This clone has just a few counts. The J gene is TRBJ2-7, the V gene TRBV27, with TRBD2 as a possible D gene (5 bases). Trimming removed 6 bases at V and 5 bases at J, with 8 bases between. Germline assignment: CDR1 MNHEY and CDR2 SMNVEV (reference sequence). The CDR3 has 11 residues. The CDR3 sequence is CASSRGDEQYF. The CDR3 bases are TGTGCCAGCAGCCGGGGAGACGAGCAGTACTTC.

This chain links TRBV13 with TRBJ2-5; D is ambiguous. Germline CDR1 PRHDT, CDR2 FYEKMQ (reference sequence). Trimming shortened V by 2 bases and J by 3 bases, and 7 bases separated the two germline ends. This CDR3 spans 13 amino acids. The chain's CDR3 is CASSLPGEETQYF. As DNA, the CDR3 is TGTGCCAGCAGCTTACCCGGAGAAGAGACCCAGTACTTC.

The rearrangement joins TRBV7-9 to TRBJ1-3, with 8 bases lining up with TRBD1. Germline V gives CDR1 SEHNR, CDR2 FQNEAQ (reference sequence). The V and J ends lost 3 bases and 4 bases, in that order; junction bases with no gene match: 11. The CDR3 extends over 17 amino acids. DNA for the CDR3: TGTGCCAGCAGCTTTTCGGACAGGGTCTTAACCGGAAACACCATATATTTT. Amino acids: CASSFSDRVLTGNTIYF.

This clone was recorded at least ten times. The chain joins TRBV7-9 to TRBJ2-1, with D unclear. V dropped 2 bases and J dropped 6 bases, with 8 bases sitting between them. This CDR3 is built from 13 residues. The V gene's germline CDR1 is SEHNR and CDR2 FQNEAQ (reference sequence). CDR3 coding DNA: TGTGCCAGCAGCTTAACTATAGCCAATGAGCAGTTCTTC. It is translated as CASSLTIANEQFF.

This clone was found a few times. The chain is built from TRBV29-1 and TRBJ2-1, with TRBD2 identical over 14 bases. The J segment lost 1 base and the V segment lost 5 bases, leaving 16 bases of the junction unmatched. The germline CDR1 and CDR2 sequences are SQVTM and ANQGSEA. The CDR3 is 20 residues long. Written as DNA, the CDR3 is TGCAGCGTTCCGGACAGGCCGGGACTAGCGGGAGAATGGTCCTACAATGAGCAGTTCTTC. Amino acids: CSVPDRPGLAGEWSYNEQFF.

The chain links TRBV4-3 to TRBJ2-3; D possibly corresponds to TRBD1 (6 bases). From germline, CDR1 is LGHNA and CDR2 YSLEER. The V and J ends lost 0 bases and 4 bases respectively, with 23 bases between them. The CDR3 is 19 amino acids. CDR3 loop: CASSQDGRYRVGKADTQYF. Here the CDR3 DNA reads TGCGCCAGCAGCCAAGATGGACGATACAGGGTCGGGAAGGCAGATACGCAGTATTTT.

The rearrangement links TRBV19 to TRBJ1-4; 8 bases are a match to TRBD1. Trimming removed 6 bases from V and 0 bases from J; junction bases left unmatched: 3. The CDR3 runs 15 residues. The V gene's germline CDR1 is LNHDA and CDR2 SQIVND (reference sequence). Here the CDR3 DNA reads TGTGCCAGTAGCGTACAGGGGGCAACTAATGAAAAACTGTTTTTT. Its translation: CASSVQGATNEKLFF.

The chain has TRBV15 and TRBJ1-3, with a tentative D call TRBD1 (6 bases). The CDR3 covers 15 residues. Germline V gene sequence: CDR1 LNHNV, CDR2 YYDKDF (reference sequence). V lost 6 bases and J 0 bases, leaving 12 bases between the germline ends. CDR3 amino acids: CATRGDTSSGNTIYF. DNA of the CDR3: TGTGCCACCAGGGGGGACACTAGCTCTGGAAACACCATATATTTT.

This clone turned up a few times. The chain's CDR3 is CASSEFGQGADEQYF. The CDR3 nucleotides read TGTGCCAGCAGTGAATTCGGACAGGGGGCCGACGAGCAGTACTTC. The chain combines TRBV2 with TRBJ2-7, with 11 bases fitting TRBD1. The V gene's germline CDR1 is SNHLY and CDR2 FYNNEI. This CDR3 comprises 15 residues. J gave up 5 bases and V 2 bases, and 5 bases lay outside the gene matches.

The chain has TRBV19 and TRBJ2-3, with 12 bases aligning to TRBD2. The CDR3 spans 16 residues. Germline loops: CDR1 LNHDA, CDR2 SQIVND (reference sequence). Unmatched junction bases numbered 4, after V lost 5 bases and J lost 1 base. DNA of the CDR3: TGTGCCAGTAGTCGGTCTAGCGGGAGGGGCACAGATACGCAGTATTTT. Translating it yields CASSRSSGRGTDTQYF.

This chain joins TRBV4-3 and TRBJ2-7; TRBD2 matches at 10 bases. Germline CDR1 and CDR2: LGHNA and YSLEER. V lost 0 bases, J lost 0 bases, and 8 bases stayed unmatched. The CDR3 consists of 18 residues. CDR3: CASSQDIGLADPSYEQYF. The CDR3 coding sequence is TGCGCCAGCAGCCAAGATATTGGACTAGCGGACCCCTCCTACGAGCAGTACTTC.

This clone was counted once. V is TRBV27 and J is TRBJ2-3; 8 nucleotides agree with TRBD1. Germline V CDR1 and CDR2: MNHEY, SMNVEV (reference sequence). The junction had 8 bases not matched to a gene; V was cut back by 5 bases and J by 1 base. This CDR3 contains 16 residues. The CDR3 DNA follows: TGTGCCAGCAGTCGGGTCAGGGGGCGCGGCACAGATACGCAGTATTTT. Residues: CASSRVRGRGTDTQYF.